The 21 T cell receptor beta chains given below trace back to one sample, sequenced in a study of neurological immune-mediated disorders. Each CDR3 protein is one row after TCRdb ran MiXCR on the 5' RACE reads. The sample carries 16,000 or so distinct CDR3 sequences, roughly 9% recorded once. The specimen was CD8+ T cells from blood. These receptors were taken from a man aged 50-60 years in good health.

This clonotype has at least ten counts. The J gene is TRBJ2-1, the V gene TRBV12-3 or TRBV12-4; D call uncertain. Trimming shortened V by 6 bases and J by 7 bases, and 10 bases separated the two germline ends. The CDR3 has 12 residues. CDR3 region: CASSPRANEQFF. CDR3 nucleotide sequence: TGTGCCAGCAGCCCCCGCGCGAATGAGCAGTTCTTC.

This clonotype was counted at least ten times. The chain has TRBV4-1 and TRBJ2-7; D not certain. This CDR3 is 15 amino acids long. Germline values: CDR1 MGHRA, CDR2 YSYEKL. Trimming removed 1 base at V and 3 bases at J, with 13 bases between. The CDR3 spells CASSQADTGVYEQYF. The CDR3 bases are TGCGCCAGCAGCCAAGCTGACACTGGTGTCTACGAGCAGTACTTC.

The chain recombines TRBV5-1 with TRBJ1-6; perhaps TRBD1 as D (5 bases). The germline V and J ends were trimmed by 3 bases and 10 bases, with 20 bases remaining between them. CDR1 and CDR2 from the germline V gene are SGHRS and YFSETQ. The CDR3 extends over 16 amino acids. CDR3 DNA sequence: TGCGCCAGCAGCTGGGAGCGGGGGGATTCAGGGTCACCCCTCCACTTT. This encodes CASSWERGDSGSPLHF.

By frequency in the sample, this clonotype is medium-sized. V is TRBV5-6 and J is TRBJ2-1; D gene unclear. Trimming removed 5 bases from V and 3 bases from J, with 6 bases in between. Germline V gene sequence: CDR1 SGHDT, CDR2 YYEEEE. The CDR3 contains 12 residues. CDR3 nucleotides: TGTGCCAGCAGGGGATACTACAATGAGCAGTTCTTC. Translated, it gives CASRGYYNEQFF.

This clonotype has ten or more counts. The rearrangement links TRBV20-1 to TRBJ1-2, with D uncertain. Trimming shortened V by 6 bases and J by 4 bases, and 12 bases separated the two germline ends. The length of the CDR3 is 12 residues. The germline gives CDR1 DFQATT, CDR2 SNEGSKA (reference sequence). CDR3 nucleotides: TGCAGTGCGGCAGGTGTTATCTATGGCTACACCTTC. Protein: CSAAGVIYGYTF.

The table lists this clonotype with many counts. The CDR3 DNA is TGCGCCAGCAGCGGAGGGACTAGCGGGAGACATGAGCAGTTCTTC. Its protein is CASSGGTSGRHEQFF. This chain links TRBV5-1 with TRBJ2-1; 14 bases line up with TRBD2. Germline loops: CDR1 SGHRS, CDR2 YFSETQ. The junction had 5 bases not matched to a gene; V was cut back by 4 bases and J by 8 bases. CDR3 length: 15 residues.

This clonotype occurred many times. The chain's CDR3 is CASSLGTGGYSNQPQHF. As DNA, the CDR3 is TGTGCCAGCAGCTTAGGGACAGGGGGATATAGCAATCAGCCCCAGCATTTT. This rearrangement joins TRBV7-8 to TRBJ1-5, with TRBD1 matching 10 bases. Germline CDR1 and CDR2: SGHVS and FQNEAQ. CDR3 size: 17 residues. The trim removed 1 base at V and 0 bases at J, leaving 3 bases unmatched.

Ten or more counts support this clonotype. The CDR3 spells CASSQSDYRSYEQYF. In nucleotides, the CDR3 is TGTGCCAGCAGCCAATCGGACTACCGGTCCTACGAGCAGTACTTC. V and J are TRBV4-2 and TRBJ2-7, with D maybe TRBD2 (6 bases). CDR3 length: 15 residues. Germline CDR1 LGHNA, CDR2 YNFKEQ. Trimming took off 2 bases at V and 1 base at J, with 12 bases between the two ends.

This clonotype has ten or more counts. This chain joins TRBV5-6 and TRBJ2-7; tentative D call: TRBD1 (6 bases). Trimming stripped 4 bases from V and 0 bases from J, with 14 bases between. The CDR3 runs 15 residues. CDR1 SGHDT and CDR2 YYEEEE come from the germline V gene. CDR3 region: CASSPDRSSSYEQYF. For the CDR3, the DNA is TGTGCCAGCAGCCCCGACAGGTCCAGCTCCTACGAGCAGTACTTC.

The sample holds many counts of this clonotype. This chain joins TRBV20-1 and TRBJ2-2; D ambiguous. Trimming shortened V by 1 base and J by 4 bases, and 4 bases separated the two germline ends. In germline, CDR1 is DFQATT, CDR2 SNEGSKA (reference sequence). The CDR3 consists of 12 residues. In nucleotides, the CDR3 is TGCAGTGCTAGAGCCTCCACCGGGGAGCTGTTTTTT. Translated: CSARASTGELFF.

This clonotype has at least ten counts. The chain couples TRBV9 to TRBJ2-1; tentative D call: TRBD1 (7 bases). Germline-derived CDR1 and CDR2 are SGDLS and YYNGEE. V lost 2 bases and J 3 bases, leaving 12 bases between the germline ends. The CDR3 spans 15 residues. The CDR3 sequence: CASSVGQGGYNEQFF. The CDR3 DNA follows: TGTGCCAGCAGCGTCGGCCAGGGGGGCTACAATGAGCAGTTCTTC.

This clonotype was observed many times. The chain is built from TRBV7-2 and TRBJ2-7; D gene unclear. CDR3 length: 13 residues. V was trimmed by 5 bases and J by 3 bases, leaving 11 bases between them. CDR1 and CDR2 (germline): SGHTA, FQGNSA. CDR3 residues: CASSPYHDYEQYF. The CDR3 DNA follows: TGTGCCAGCAGCCCATATCATGACTACGAGCAGTACTTC.

This clonotype was counted ten times or more. The CDR3 bases are TGTGCCTGGAGTGTATTAGGGGCCTACTATGGCTACACCTTC. This translates into CAWSVLGAYYGYTF. This chain links TRBV30 with TRBJ1-2; D is possibly TRBD1 (5 bases). The V gene's germline CDR1 is GTSNPN and CDR2 SVGIG (reference sequence). This CDR3 spans 14 amino acids. V lost 0 bases and J lost 3, with 11 bases in between.

In its sample, this clonotype ranks as medium-sized. The chain couples TRBV10-3 to TRBJ2-4; no reliable D call. Trimming took off 2 bases at V and 0 bases at J, with 5 bases between the two ends. Germline V gene sequence: CDR1 ENHRY, CDR2 SYGVKD. The CDR3 is made up of 14 amino acids. The CDR3 DNA is TGTGCCATCAGTGAGACACTAGCCAAAAACATTCAGTACTTC. This codes for CAISETLAKNIQYF.

This clonotype showed up just once. J is TRBJ2-2 and V is TRBV10-3; TRBD2 is a possible D gene (5 bases). This CDR3 spans 13 amino acids. Germline CDR1 reads ENHRY; CDR2 reads SYGVKD. The V gene lost 9 bases and the J gene lost 4 bases, with 12 bases spanning the gap. As DNA, the CDR3 is TGTGCCATATCAGAGGGTGGCACCGGGGAGCTGTTTTTT. It translates to CAISEGGTGELFF.

This clonotype was seen many times. V usage is TRBV12-3 or TRBV12-4 and J usage is TRBJ2-4; D possibly corresponds to TRBD2 (6 bases). V lost 8 bases and J lost 0, with 20 bases in between. This CDR3 region has 17 residues. This CDR3 reads CASPLLAGKLAKNIQYF. The CDR3 bases are TGTGCCAGCCCTTTACTGGCGGGGAAACTAGCCAAAAACATTCAGTACTTC.

This clonotype appeared many times. The V gene is TRBV27, the J gene TRBJ2-1, with D perhaps matching TRBD2 (6 bases). The CDR3 runs to 15 residues. Germline CDR1 MNHEY, CDR2 SMNVEV (reference sequence). Trimming removed 2 bases at V and 7 bases at J, with 15 bases between. The CDR3 coding sequence is TGTGCCAGCAGTTTAAGGGACTCCCTGGGGAATGAGCAGTTCTTC. Translated, it gives CASSLRDSLGNEQFF.

This clonotype was counted ten times or more. The V and J genes are TRBV14 and TRBJ2-7; 8 bases match TRBD2. CDR1 and CDR2 (germline): SGHDN, FVKESK. With 2 bases clipped from V and 4 bases from J, the junction kept 7 bases outside the gene matches. The length of the CDR3 is 15 residues. The CDR3 region has the DNA TGTGCCAGCAGCCAATCAAGCGGGAGTTGGTACGAGCAGTACTTC. Its translation is CASSQSSGSWYEQYF.

Ten or more counts support this clonotype. This rearrangement joins TRBV4-1 to TRBJ2-5; D remains ambiguous. CDR1 and CDR2 from the germline V gene are MGHRA and YSYEKL. The V end was cut by 0 bases, the J end by 5 bases, with 4 bases between. The CDR3 consists of 12 residues. CDR3 protein: CASSQDLETQYF. In nucleotides, the CDR3 is TGCGCCAGCAGCCAAGATTTGGAGACCCAGTACTTC.

In its sample, this clonotype was seen many times. The chain couples TRBV5-6 to TRBJ1-5; 10 positions match TRBD1. The CDR3 totals 15 residues. V lost 4 bases to trimming and J lost 5 bases; unmatched junction nucleotides: 6. CDR1 is SGHDT and CDR2 is YYEEEE in the germline V gene. CDR3 amino acids: CASSLLTGGHQPQHF. Written as DNA, the CDR3 is TGTGCCAGCAGCCTCCTGACAGGGGGCCATCAGCCCCAGCATTTT.

This chain joins TRBV5-1 and TRBJ2-7; no clear D. CDR3 length: 14 residues. Germline V CDR1 and CDR2: SGHRS, YFSETQ. The ends were cut back, 0 bases at V and 2 bases at J, with 9 bases in the middle. The DNA of the CDR3 is TGCGCCAGCAGCTTGGAAAGGAACACCTACGAGCAGTACTTC. Protein: CASSLERNTYEQYF.